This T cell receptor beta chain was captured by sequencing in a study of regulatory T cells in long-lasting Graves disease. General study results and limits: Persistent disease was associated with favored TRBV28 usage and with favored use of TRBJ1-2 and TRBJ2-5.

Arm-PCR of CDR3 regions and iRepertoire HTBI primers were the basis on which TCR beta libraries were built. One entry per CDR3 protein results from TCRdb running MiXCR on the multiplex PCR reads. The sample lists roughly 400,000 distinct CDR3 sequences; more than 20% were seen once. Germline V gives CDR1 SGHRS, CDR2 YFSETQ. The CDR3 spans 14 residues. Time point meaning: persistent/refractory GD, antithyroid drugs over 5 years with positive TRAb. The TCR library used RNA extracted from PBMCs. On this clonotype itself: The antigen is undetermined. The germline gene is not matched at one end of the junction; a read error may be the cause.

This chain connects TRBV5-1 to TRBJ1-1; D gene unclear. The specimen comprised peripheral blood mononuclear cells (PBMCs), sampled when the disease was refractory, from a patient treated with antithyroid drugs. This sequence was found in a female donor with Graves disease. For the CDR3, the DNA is TGCGTCAGCAGCTTGAATTCAGGGAACACTGAAGCTTTCTTT. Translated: CVSSLNSGNTEAFF.